This TCR beta chain was documented in a study of identifying expanded T cells in peripheral blood. The ends were cut back, 9 bases at V and 2 bases at J, with 7 bases in the middle. The germline V gene has CDR1 WSHSY and CDR2 SAAADI. This CDR3 is 11 amino acids long. The table came from immunoSEQ multiplex PCR; TCRdb's copy has only in-frame clones and leaves some out. This table holds 90,000 to 95,000 clones, roughly 88% found once. During the collection period, no donor immune events like infections were recorded. This clone was seen more than once but under ten times. What it recognizes is unknown. Whole-study findings and limits: Differentially abundant clones: about 1.2 between replicates, approximately 16 at around 14 days, under 25 at four.

The chain is built from TRBV10-2 and TRBJ1-2; no firm D call. The specimen was blood. This sequence originates from a person between 18 and 69 years old in good health. The CDR3: CASGNNYGYTF. CDR3 in DNA: TGCGCCAGTGGCAACAACTATGGCTACACCTTC.